Many counts were recorded for the clone carrying this T cell receptor beta chain. Its target is unknown. TCR beta CDR3 regions were amplified from RNA. The study used the HTBI primer set for a first-round RT-PCR of the TCR CDR3. TCRdb itself ran the multiplex PCR reads through MiXCR, one entry per CDR3 protein. The sample lists about 270,000 distinct CDR3 sequences, about 20% occurring once. The data stem from a study of T cells in Graves' hyperthyroidism and ophthalmopathy. Turning to the study itself: Specimen type is peripheral blood, collected at initial diagnosis prior to any treatment. General study results and limits: Separation of ophthalmopathy from stable hyperthyroidism was achieved by a 13 V-J model.

Orbital computed tomography, thyroid ultrasound, serum thyroxine and TRAb, and clinical symptoms together informed the diagnoses. PBMCs stemmed from around 9.3 ml fresh peripheral blood. The CDR3 extends over 12 amino acids. Germline V gene lookup returns CDR1 LGHDT and CDR2 YNNKEL (reference sequence). V lost 4 bases, J lost 7 bases, and 10 bases lay in between. Sequenced input: blood. This chain uses TRBV3-1 with TRBJ1-2, with a weak D call TRBD1 (5 bases). This TCR was recovered from a man aged 30 to 39 with Graves' ophthalmopathy. The DNA of the CDR3 is TGTGCCAGCAGCCCCAGGGAGGGTGGCTACACCTTC. It codes for CASSPREGGYTF. Together with reference TRBV3-1 and TRBJ1-2, the CDR3 gives the full variable domain: DTAVSQTPKYLVTQMGNDKSIKCEQNLGHDTMYWYKQDSKKFLKIMFSYNNKELIINETVPNRFSPKSPDKAHLNLHINSLELGDSAVYFCASSPREGGYTFGSGTRLTVV.